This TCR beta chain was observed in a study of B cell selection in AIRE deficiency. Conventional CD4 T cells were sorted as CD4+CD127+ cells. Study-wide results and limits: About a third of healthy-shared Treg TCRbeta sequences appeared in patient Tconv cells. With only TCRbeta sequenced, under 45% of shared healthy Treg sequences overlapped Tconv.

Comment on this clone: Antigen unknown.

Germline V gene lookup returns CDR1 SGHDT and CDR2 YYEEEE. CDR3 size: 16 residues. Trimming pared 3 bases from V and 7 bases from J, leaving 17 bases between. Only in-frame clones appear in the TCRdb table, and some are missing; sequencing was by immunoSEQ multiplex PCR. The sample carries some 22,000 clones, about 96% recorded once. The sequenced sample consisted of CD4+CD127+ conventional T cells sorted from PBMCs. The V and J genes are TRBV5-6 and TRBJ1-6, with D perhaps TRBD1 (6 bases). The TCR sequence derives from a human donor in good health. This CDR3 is CASSWTATIRNSPLHF. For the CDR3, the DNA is TGTGCCAGCAGCTGGACAGCGACAATCAGGAATTCACCCCTCCACTTT.